This passage covers 15 T cell receptor beta chains from one sample sequenced in a study of chemoradiotherapy in HPV16-positive cancers. Using immunoSEQ multiplex PCR, the repertoire was profiled, and TCRdb retains in-frame clones only, with some absent. The data show about 15,000 clones, with 88% seen just once and approximately 3.5% held by the top ten. The sample was blood, taken from a patient who underwent chemoradiotherapy. The receptor set was obtained from a human donor with HPV-associated anogenital cancer.

Details on this clone: The germline gene is not matched at one end of the junction; a read error may be the cause. The chain is built from TRBV4-1 and TRBJ2-7; D is undetermined. The CDR3 runs to 13 residues. The germline V gene has CDR1 MGHRA and CDR2 YSYEKL. CDR3 nucleotides: TGCGCCAGCAGTCAAGAGGACGCCTACGAGCAGTACTTC. Translated, it gives CASSQEDAYEQYF.

The chain links TRBV4-1 to TRBJ1-2; D unresolved. In germline, CDR1 is MGHRA, CDR2 YSYEKL. V shed 0 bases and J shed 3 bases, with 11 bases lying between them. The CDR3 has 15 residues. Here the CDR3 DNA reads TGCGCCAGCAGCCAAGAAGGGTACACCTACTATGGCTACACCTTC. Protein product: CASSQEGYTYYGYTF.

This rearrangement joins TRBV27 to TRBJ2-1; TRBD2 matches 14 bases. Trimming cost V 5 bases and J 9 bases; bases outside gene matches: 3. Germline V gene data show CDR1 as MNHEY and CDR2 as SMNVEV (reference sequence). This CDR3 comprises 14 residues. This CDR3 is CASSGLAGGGEQFF. The CDR3 bases are TGTGCCAGCAGTGGACTAGCGGGGGGAGGTGAGCAGTTCTTC.

The V call is TRBV28, the J call TRBJ2-7; tentative D call: TRBD1 (10 bases). Trimming took off 7 bases at V and 5 bases at J, with 24 bases between the two ends. This CDR3 has 16 amino acids. From germline, CDR1 is MDHEN and CDR2 SYDVKM. This CDR3 is CASTDRGAREGNEQYF. CDR3 bases: TGTGCCAGCACGGACAGGGGGGCGCGGGAGGGCAACGAGCAGTACTTC. The whole variable domain, remainder taken from reference TRBV28 and TRBJ2-7, is DVKVTQSSRYLVKRTGEKVFLECVQDMDHENMFWYRQDPGLGLRLIYFSYDVKMKEKGDIPEGYSVSREKKERFSLILESASTNQTSMYLCASTDRGAREGNEQYFGPGTRLTVT.

A few counts support this clone. The V call is TRBV28, the J call TRBJ2-6; TRBD2 might be the D (6 bases). Germline V lookup: CDR1 MDHEN, CDR2 SYDVKM. The CDR3 length is 19 residues. V shed 4 bases and J shed 2 bases, with 21 bases lying between them. This CDR3 reads CASSSSSALATAGANVLTF. The CDR3 region has the DNA TGTGCCAGCAGTTCATCTAGCGCACTAGCCACCGCTGGGGCCAACGTCCTGACTTTC.

The CDR3 nucleotides are TGTGCCATCAGTAGCGGGGGAAGCACAGATACGCAGTATTTT. This gives the protein CAISSGGSTDTQYF. The chain employs TRBV10-3 and TRBJ2-3; TRBD2 aligns across 8 bases. Trimming removed 5 bases from V and 0 bases from J; junction bases left unmatched: 1. This CDR3 spans 14 amino acids. The V gene's germline CDR1 is ENHRY and CDR2 SYGVKD.

CDR3 protein: CASSGGTGGTLNTEAFF. CDR3 DNA: TGTGCCAGCAGTGGAGGGACAGGGGGCACCCTGAACACTGAAGCTTTCTTT. This rearrangement joins TRBV2 to TRBJ1-1, with 12 bases that match TRBD1. CDR1 SNHLY and CDR2 FYNNEI come from the germline V gene. The CDR3 has 17 residues. After removal of 4 bases from V and 0 bases from J, the junction contained 6 bases not matched to a gene.

The chain couples TRBV27 to TRBJ1-2; no clear D gene. Trimming removed 2 bases at V and 2 bases at J, with 18 bases between. This CDR3 contains 17 residues. Per germline, CDR1 MNHEY and CDR2 SMNVEV (reference sequence). In DNA, the CDR3 is TGTGCCAGCAGTTTAACCCCACATGAAGGGCTGAACTATGGCTACACCTTC. Its translation is CASSLTPHEGLNYGYTF.

The chain couples TRBV21-1 to TRBJ1-5. TRBV21-1 is a recognized pseudogene. The CDR3 is made up of 18 amino acids. CDR3 protein: CASSKGRAGVFSNQPQHF. The CDR3 nucleotides are TGTGCCAGCAGCAAAGGGCGGGCGGGGGTTTTTAGCAATCAGCCCCAGCATTTT.

This sequence joins TRBV6-4 and TRBJ2-1; 8 bases agree with TRBD2. V shed 4 bases, J shed 8 bases, and the junction held 7 bases outside the gene matches. This CDR3 spans 14 amino acids. Germline values: CDR1 MRHNA, CDR2 SNTAGT. CDR3 protein: CASSAASGFHEQFF. CDR3 DNA: TGTGCCAGCAGTGCGGCTAGCGGGTTCCATGAGCAGTTCTTC.

This sequence joins TRBV5-1 and TRBJ2-3; D is unresolved. The CDR3 runs 16 residues. Trimming stripped 1 base from V and 1 base from J, with 13 bases between. Germline lookup yields CDR1 SGHRS and CDR2 YFSETQ. CDR3 protein: CASSLQVGVGTDTQYF. In DNA form, the CDR3 reads TGCGCCAGCAGCTTGCAGGTTGGCGTAGGCACAGATACGCAGTATTTT.

The chain couples TRBV5-1 to TRBJ2-1; unclear D gene. The CDR3 is made up of 14 amino acids. V lost 4 bases, J lost 9 bases, and 17 bases lay in between. Germline V gives CDR1 SGHRS, CDR2 YFSETQ. Here the CDR3 reads CASSPELPRSEQFF. The CDR3 bases are TGCGCCAGCAGCCCGGAACTACCTAGGTCTGAGCAGTTCTTC.

This chain connects TRBV6-5 to TRBJ1-2, with D tentatively TRBD1 (6 bases). Trimming cost V 6 bases and J 2 bases, with 13 bases left between them. Germline V gives CDR1 MNHEY, CDR2 SVGAGI. The CDR3 covers 14 residues. The CDR3 protein is CASRNQGSNYGYTF. The CDR3 nucleotides read TGTGCCAGCAGAAATCAGGGGTCGAACTATGGCTACACCTTC.

This clone was observed once. The chain recombines TRBV19 with TRBJ2-1; D tentatively fits TRBD1 or TRBD2 (5 bases each). The V end was cut by 3 bases, the J end by 10 bases, with 16 bases between. The CDR3 runs to 14 residues. CDR1 and CDR2 from the germline V gene are LNHDA and SQIVND (reference sequence). This CDR3 reads CASSMAQRGVEQFF. The CDR3 DNA follows: TGTGCCAGTAGTATGGCTCAGAGGGGCGTCGAGCAGTTCTTC.

This clone has more than one count but fewer than ten. The chain is built from TRBV13 and TRBJ1-1, with 9 bases matching TRBD1. The CDR3 sequence is 15 residues long. The V gene's germline CDR1 is PRHDT and CDR2 FYEKMQ (reference sequence). J gave up 3 bases and V 6 bases, and 8 bases lay outside the gene matches. The CDR3 nucleotides are TGTGCCAGCAGACCACAGGGGGCGCGAGACACTGAAGCTTTCTTT. Protein product: CASRPQGARDTEAFF. The whole variable domain, remainder taken from reference TRBV13 and TRBJ1-1, is AAGVIQSPRHLIKEKRETATLKCYPIPRHDTVYWYQQGPGQDPQFLISFYEKMQSDKGSIPDRFSAQQFSDYHSELNMSSLELGDSALYFCASRPQGARDTEAFFGQGTRLTVV.